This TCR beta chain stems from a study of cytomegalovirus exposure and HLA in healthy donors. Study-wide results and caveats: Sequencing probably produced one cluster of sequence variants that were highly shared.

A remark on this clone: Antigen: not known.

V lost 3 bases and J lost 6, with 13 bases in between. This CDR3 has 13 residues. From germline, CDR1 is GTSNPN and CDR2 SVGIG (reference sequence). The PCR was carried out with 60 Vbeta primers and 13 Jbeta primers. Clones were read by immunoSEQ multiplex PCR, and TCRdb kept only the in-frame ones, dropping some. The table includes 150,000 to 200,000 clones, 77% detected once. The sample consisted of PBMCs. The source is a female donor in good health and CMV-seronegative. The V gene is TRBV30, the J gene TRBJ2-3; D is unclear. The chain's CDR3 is CAWRLRPGDTQYF. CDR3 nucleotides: TGTGCCTGGAGGCTGAGGCCTGGGGATACGCAGTATTTT.